By sample share, the clone carrying this T cell receptor beta chain is medium-sized. This sample stems from a study of prognosis after radiotherapy for stage I lung cancer. The authors amplified TCR beta CDR3 from genomic DNA using two-round multiplex PCR. Primers specific to each TRBV and TRBJ gene drove first-round PCR. TCRdb redid the calling of the multiplex PCR reads with MiXCR, one entry per CDR3 protein. Among tens of thousands of distinct CDR3 sequences listed, under 60% were seen once. The CDR3 consists of 13 residues. Germline V gene data show CDR1 as SGHRS and CDR2 as YFSETQ. The V end was cut by 4 bases, the J end by 6 bases, with 11 bases between.

Sequenced here: PBMCs, sampled before or after stereotactic body radiation therapy (not recorded which). The clonotype was recovered from a donor aged 50 or older with non-small cell lung cancer. V gene TRBV5-1 combines with J gene TRBJ1-5; D is ambiguous. CDR3 protein: CASSEGPGQPQHF. The CDR3 bases are TGCGCCAGCAGCGAGGGCCCGGGTCAGCCCCAGCATTTT.